These 11 T cell receptor beta chains share one sample of origin, sequenced in a study of blood T cell repertoires in COVID-19. Measured with immunoSEQ multiplex PCR; TCRdb has only the in-frame clones, and not every one. The table has approximately 210,000 clones, 83% seen once; the top ten hold about 2.5%. Material for sequencing was peripheral blood. These receptors originate from a woman aged 40 to 49 with active or convalescent COVID-19.

This sequence joins TRBV19 and TRBJ2-7; 10 bases agree with TRBD1. The CDR3 is made up of 16 amino acids. After removal of 3 bases from V and 1 base from J, the junction contained 6 bases not matched to a gene. Per germline, CDR1 LNHDA and CDR2 SQIVND (reference sequence). The CDR3 DNA reads TGTGCCAGTAGTATGCTACGGACAGGGGGTTCCTACGAGCAGTACTTC. Translated: CASSMLRTGGSYEQYF. Together with reference TRBV19 and TRBJ2-7, the CDR3 gives the full variable domain: DGGITQSPKYLFRKEGQNVTLSCEQNLNHDAMYWYRQDPGQGLRLIYYSQIVNDFQKGDIAEGYSVSREKKESFPLTVTSAQKNPTAFYLCASSMLRTGGSYEQYFGPGTRLTVT.

This rearrangement joins TRBV5-1 to TRBJ2-4, with TRBD1 as a possible D gene (5 bases). Trimming cost V 2 bases and J 1 base, with 7 bases left between them. The CDR3 runs 14 residues. CDR1 and CDR2 from the germline V gene are SGHRS and YFSETQ. This CDR3 reads CASSLGAAKNIQYF. CDR3 nucleotides: TGCGCCAGCAGCTTAGGGGCGGCCAAAAACATTCAGTACTTC.

This clone was seen once. This chain uses TRBV3-1 (or the pseudogene TRBV3-2) with TRBJ1-1; the D gene is possibly TRBD1 (6 bases). Germline V gives CDR1 LGHDT, CDR2 YNNKEL (reference sequence). CDR3 length: 12 amino acids. Trimming stripped 4 bases from V and 4 bases from J, with 7 bases between. CDR3 amino acids: CASSPRGTEAFF. The CDR3 DNA follows: TGTGCCAGCAGCCCCAGGGGCACTGAAGCTTTCTTT.

Note on this clone: Other nucleotide sequences in the sample specify the same CDR3. The chain links TRBV18 to TRBJ1-2, with D perhaps TRBD1 (5 bases). CDR3 length equals 14 residues. Trimming left V 6 bases short and J 6 bases short, with 17 bases between. In germline, CDR1 is KGHSH, CDR2 LQKENI. CDR3 sequence (DNA): TGTGCCAGCTCCCCTACGGGGGGAAAGAATGGCTACACCTTC. Its translation: CASSPTGGKNGYTF.

The rearrangement uses TRBV7-2 and TRBJ1-5; D is unresolved. Germline V gene sequence: CDR1 SGHTA, CDR2 FQGNSA. This CDR3 contains 15 residues. V lost 5 bases to trimming and J lost 1 base, with 12 bases between them. CDR3 DNA: TGTGCCAGCAGCGCCGAGGGCCAAAGCAATCAGCCCCAGCATTTT. Encoded protein: CASSAEGQSNQPQHF.

The rearrangement links TRBV5-4 to TRBJ1-1; no definite D call. Germline V gives CDR1 SGHNT, CDR2 YYREEE (reference sequence). This CDR3 spans 17 amino acids. Trimming removed 4 bases at V and 9 bases at J, with 28 bases between. CDR3 DNA sequence: TGTGCCAGCAGCCGAGGTCCAGTCGTAGCAATGGATAGTAAAGCTTTCTTT. It yields the protein CASSRGPVVAMDSKAFF.

The V and J genes are TRBV28 and TRBJ2-3, with D unresolved. In germline, CDR1 is MDHEN, CDR2 SYDVKM. V was clipped by 2 bases and J by 7 bases, with 7 bases between them. CDR3 length equals 12 residues. CDR3 bases: TGTGCCAGCAGTTTACTGAGTTATACGCAGTATTTT. Protein product: CASSLLSYTQYF. The variable domain in full, with the rest retrieved from reference TRBV28 and TRBJ2-3, is DVKVTQSSRYLVKRTGEKVFLECVQDMDHENMFWYRQDPGLGLRLIYFSYDVKMKEKGDIPEGYSVSREKKERFSLILESASTNQTSMYLCASSLLSYTQYFGPGTRLTVL.

The chain links TRBV19 to TRBJ2-2; 9 nucleotides match TRBD1. V dropped 6 bases and J dropped 5; count of bases not matched to a gene: 10. The CDR3 is 16 amino acids. CDR1 and CDR2 (germline): LNHDA, SQIVND (reference sequence). CDR3 bases: TGTGCCAGTAGGGTCCCGGGACAGGGCTGGACCGGGGAGCTGTTTTTT. It codes for CASRVPGQGWTGELFF.

The chain uses TRBV5-6 and TRBJ1-2; D is uncertain. The CDR3 length is 14 residues. Germline V gene data show CDR1 as SGHDT and CDR2 as YYEEEE. Trimming removed 3 bases from V and 5 bases from J, with 14 bases in between. The CDR3 DNA is TGTGCCAGCAGCTCCGGGATGGGAACTTATGGCTACACCTTC. Encoded protein: CASSSGMGTYGYTF.

The table lists this clone with a few counts. The chain couples TRBV11-3 to TRBJ1-1; D perhaps matches TRBD1 (5 bases). The CDR3 covers 13 residues. Looked up from germline, CDR1 is SGHNT and CDR2 is YENEEA. The V end was cut by 0 bases, the J end by 8 bases, with 10 bases between. The CDR3 region has the DNA TGTGCCAGCAGCTTAGACCGGCAGGGCGAAGCTTTCTTT. Its protein product is CASSLDRQGEAFF. Variable domain in full (rest from reference TRBV11-3 and TRBJ1-1): EAGVVQSPRYKIIEKKQPVAFWCNPISGHNTLYWYLQNLGQGPELLIRYENEEAVDDSQLPKDRFSAERLKGVDSTLKIQPAELGDSAVYLCASSLDRQGEAFFGQGTRLTVV.

The chain links TRBV5-5 to TRBJ1-2; 9 nucleotides line up with TRBD1. The CDR3 runs 15 residues. Germline CDR1 and CDR2: SGHKS and YYEKEE (reference sequence). Trimming cost V 0 bases and J 6 bases; bases outside gene matches: 6. As DNA, the CDR3 is TGTGCCAGCAGCTTGGCGGGACAGGGTGGGGATGGCTACACCTTC. Translated, it gives CASSLAGQGGDGYTF.